This entry features one T cell receptor (beta chain) sequence. V was pared by 8 bases and J by 3 bases, with 9 bases of the junction left unmatched. Germline loops: CDR1 SQVTM, CDR2 ANQGSEA. CDR3 length: 14 amino acids. This record belongs to a study of blood T cell repertoires in COVID-19. At the level of the study: The United States, Italy and Spain were the sources of the acute and convalescent COVID-19 samples. Nucleic acid was either cDNA or gDNA, and it came from T cells, B-cell-depleted T cells, or PBMCs.

Authors' processing steps: The assay estimated nucleated cells by amplifying reference gene primers. TCRdb's table, derived via immunoSEQ multiplex PCR, lists solely in-frame clones and lacks some. The V and J calls and clone size come from that table; D and trimming were worked out from the DNA. The table shows about 200,000 clones, with roughly 90% occurring only once. This clonotype originated in a man aged 40-49 years with acute or convalescent COVID-19. The genes are TRBV29-1 and TRBJ2-3, with TRBD1 identical over 9 bases. The sequenced sample was peripheral blood. CDR3 in DNA: TGCAGCTCAACCCGGGACAGGGAGACAGATACGCAGTATTTT. This gives the protein CSSTRDRETDTQYF.